The 17 T cell receptor beta chains given below trace back to one sample, sequenced in a study of CD8+CD57+ T cells in acquired aplastic anemia. The template for TCR beta VDJ and CDR3 sequence profiling was genomic DNA. In TCRdb, the reads were re-called with MiXCR into one record per CDR3 protein. The sample lists around 400,000 distinct CDR3 sequences, 60% to 80% occurring once. The sample was sorted CD4+, CD8+, or CD8+CD57+ T cells (not recorded which) from PBMCs. Receptors were obtained from a human donor in good health, serving as a control.

The chain carries TRBV11-3 and TRBJ2-7; 8 bases are shared with TRBD1. Germline CDR1 reads SGHNT; CDR2 reads YENEEA. V shed 1 base and J 2 bases; nucleotides not matched to a gene: 4. This CDR3 region has 15 residues. The CDR3 loop is CASSLARTGTYEQYF. DNA for the CDR3: TGTGCCAGCAGCTTAGCTAGGACAGGGACCTACGAGCAGTACTTC.

With regard to this clonotype: Since no conserved phenylalanine or tryptophan closes the CDR3, a read error is the likely cause. The limits of the CDR3 on the DNA are not certain, so only TCRdb's listed CDR3 is given. The chain couples TRBV7-8 to TRBJ2-7; TRBD1, the D gene given by the table, was not confirmed from the DNA. 13 amino acids form the CDR3, both terminal residues included. Per the germline V gene, CDR1 is SGHVS and CDR2 is FQNEAQ. CDR3 amino acids: CASSHSETGGNSS.

This clonotype was seen repeatedly, ten times or more. This chain connects TRBV6-6 to TRBJ1-1; possible D gene TRBD1, 6 bases. This CDR3 spans 13 amino acids. Germline assignment: CDR1 MNHNY and CDR2 SVGAGI (reference sequence). Trimming pared 5 bases from V and 2 bases from J, leaving 9 bases between. The CDR3 DNA sequence: TGTGCCAGCAGTCAGGACAGCAACACTGAAGCTTTCTTT. Residues: CASSQDSNTEAFF.

This clonotype has a single count. This likely comes from a read error, as the CDR3 has no conserved phenylalanine or tryptophan at its end. Because the CDR3's place on the DNA is in doubt, the DNA is left out and the CDR3 is given as listed by TCRdb. V is TRBV7-4 and J is TRBJ2-7. Germline V gene lookup returns CDR1 SGHVT and CDR2 SQSDAQ. The CDR3 has 13 residues if both end residues are counted. The CDR3: CASSPHSAYEQDI.

V usage is TRBV5-6 and J usage is TRBJ2-5; the D call may be TRBD1 or TRBD2 (6 bases each). Trimming pared 4 bases from V and 3 bases from J, leaving 16 bases between. The CDR3 runs 15 residues. Germline V gene lookup returns CDR1 SGHDT and CDR2 YYEEEE. The CDR3 sequence: CASSPGAKDEETQYF. In nucleotides, the CDR3 is TGTGCCAGCAGCCCGGGGGCAAAGGACGAAGAGACCCAGTACTTC. The full variable domain, its missing parts supplied by reference TRBV5-6 and TRBJ2-5, is DAGVTQSPTHLIKTRGQQVTLRCSPKSGHDTVSWYQQALGQGPQFIFQYYEEEERQRGNFPDRFSGHQFPNYSSELNVNALLLGDSALYLCASSPGAKDEETQYFGPGTRLLVL.

This sequence joins TRBV9 and TRBJ1-6, with 8 bases matching TRBD1. The CDR3 has 17 residues. The V and J ends lost 2 bases and 10 bases, in that order; junction bases with no gene match: 14. From germline, CDR1 is SGDLS and CDR2 YYNGEE. CDR3 region: CASSVPPGQGTSSPLHF. The DNA for the CDR3 is TGTGCCAGCAGCGTCCCGCCCGGACAGGGAACGAGCTCACCCCTCCACTTT.

V and J are TRBV11-2 and TRBJ1-4; unclear D gene. The CDR3 runs to 16 residues. Trimming took 2 bases from V and 6 from J, leaving 16 bases between them. Per germline, CDR1 SGHAT and CDR2 FQNNGV. CDR3 coding DNA: TGTGCCAGCAGCTTATATGGAGGAAGCACCCATGAAAAACTGTTTTTT. Residues: CASSLYGGSTHEKLFF.

Comments on this clonotype: A single base separates this from a much larger clone, so it may be a read error. The chain combines TRBV25-1 with TRBJ1-2; 7 nucleotides agree with TRBD1. This CDR3 has 14 residues. V lost 6 bases to trimming and J lost 7 bases; unmatched junction nucleotides: 11. Germline V lookup: CDR1 MGHDK, CDR2 SYGVNS. The CDR3 nucleotides read TGTGCCAGCAGCTCCAGACAGGGATACTGTGGCTACACCTTC. Its protein is CASSSRQGYCGYTF.

This clonotype was seen ten or more times. This chain's CDR3 is CASSYSGGTGSPLHF. The CDR3 region has the DNA TGTGCCAGCAGTTACTCTGGCGGGACCGGGTCACCCCTCCACTTT. This rearrangement joins TRBV6-6 to TRBJ1-6; possible D gene TRBD1, 5 bases. The V end lost 0 bases, the J end lost 10 bases, and 13 bases lay between the germline ends. CDR3 length: 15 residues. Germline V gives CDR1 MNHNY, CDR2 SVGAGI (reference sequence).

The chain is built from TRBV20-1 and TRBJ1-6; the D is unclear. CDR3 length: 13 amino acids. V was shortened by 3 bases and J by 13 bases, with 16 bases between the two germline ends. Germline CDR1 reads DFQATT; CDR2 reads SNEGSKA (reference sequence). CDR3 nucleotides: TGCAGTGCTAGGTGGGAGGGTCTTTCCCCCCTCCACTTT. Its protein product is CSARWEGLSPLHF.

The rearrangement links TRBV19 to TRBJ1-1; D call uncertain. Germline V lookup: CDR1 LNHDA, CDR2 SQIVND (reference sequence). V was shortened by 5 bases and J by 0 bases, with 19 bases between the two germline ends. CDR3 length equals 17 residues. DNA for the CDR3: TGTGCCAGTAGTTTCCCACCAAGCGGGGATTTGAACACTGAAGCTTTCTTT. It translates to CASSFPPSGDLNTEAFF.

The chain couples TRBV5-1 to TRBJ2-3; D possibly corresponds to TRBD2 (5 bases). With 0 bases removed from V and 6 bases from J, the gap between germline ends came to 20 bases. The CDR3 loop spans 17 amino acids. Germline values: CDR1 SGHRS, CDR2 YFSETQ. The chain's CDR3 is CASSLGENTDSDDTQYF. CDR3 nucleotides: TGCGCCAGCAGCTTGGGGGAGAACACTGATAGCGACGATACGCAGTATTTT.

Details on this clonotype: The junction departs from the called germline gene at one end, perhaps through a read error. The V call is TRBV5-1, the J call TRBJ1-5; no firm D call. Germline lookup yields CDR1 SGHRS and CDR2 YFSETQ. The CDR3 covers 15 residues. The CDR3: CASSLLEDSDQPQHF. DNA for the CDR3: TGTGCCAGCAGCTTGTTGGAAGATAGCGATCAGCCCCAGCATTTT.

CDR3 DNA: TGTGCCAGCAGCCCACTCCGGGGACAGGGATTGGACGAGCAGTACTTC. Protein: CASSPLRGQGLDEQYF. J is TRBJ2-7 and V is TRBV7-2; 9 bases match TRBD1. The V segment lost 5 bases and the J segment 5 bases; nucleotides outside the gene matches: 13. CDR1 is SGHTA and CDR2 is FQGNSA in the germline V gene. The CDR3 has 16 residues.

In the case of this clonotype: A read error may produce the germline difference seen at one junction end. This chain links TRBV5-1 with TRBJ2-3, with D possibly being TRBD1 (5 bases). Germline V gene lookup returns CDR1 SGHRS and CDR2 YFSETQ. The CDR3 totals 15 residues. In DNA, the CDR3 is TGTGCCAGCAGCCAGAGCACAGGTAGAACAGATACGCAGTATTTT. It is translated as CASSQSTGRTDTQYF. Combining the CDR3 with reference TRBV5-1 and TRBJ2-3 gives the whole variable domain KAGVTQTPRYLIKTRGQQVTLSCSPISGHRSVSWYQQTPGQGLQFLFEYFSETQRNKGNFPGRFSGRQFSNSRSEMNVSTLELGDSALYLCASSQSTGRTDTQYFGPGTRLTVL.

Details on this clonotype: Compared with germline, one end of the junction differs, possibly owing to a read error. The CDR3 sequence: CATSIVSRNSPDHF. CDR3 nucleotides: TGTGCCACCAGCATAGTATCACGGAACTCCCCCGACCACTTT. The chain has TRBV7-8 and TRBJ1-6, with D hard to call. The CDR3 loop spans 14 amino acids. In germline, CDR1 is SGHVS, CDR2 FQNEAQ.

This clonotype was picked up one time. The CDR3 ends on some other residue instead of the conserved phenylalanine or tryptophan, so this is likely a read error. The limits of the CDR3 on the DNA are not certain, so only TCRdb's listed CDR3 is given. This chain's CDR3 is CASSTDCVAWQQFG. The V call is TRBV19, the J call TRBJ2-5. The CDR3 sequence runs 14 residues, both termini included. Germline values: CDR1 LNHDA, CDR2 SQIVND (reference sequence).